Listed here are 27 T cell receptor beta chains from one sample, sequenced in a study of blood T cell repertoires in COVID-19. Only in-frame clones appear in the TCRdb table, and some are missing; sequencing was by immunoSEQ multiplex PCR. The sample consists of 150,000 to 200,000 clones, 82% of them appearing once. The sequencing sample was made of peripheral blood. The receptors derive from a woman at least 80 years old with acute or convalescent COVID-19.

The V call is TRBV4-2, the J call TRBJ2-5, with a weak D call TRBD2 (6 bases). This CDR3 is 13 amino acids long. Germline assignment: CDR1 LGHNA and CDR2 YNFKEQ. V lost 5 bases and J lost 5, with 12 bases in between. The CDR3 loop is CASSSGSMETQYF. The CDR3 nucleotides are TGTGCCAGCAGCTCCGGGAGTATGGAGACCCAGTACTTC.

This clone was picked up one time. The chain couples TRBV2 to TRBJ2-7, with 11 nucleotides matching TRBD2. Germline assignment: CDR1 SNHLY and CDR2 FYNNEI. Trimming at V came to 6 bases and at J to 5 bases, leaving 6 bases not matched to a gene. This CDR3 has 14 residues. CDR3 coding DNA: TGTGCCAGCAGACTGACTAGCGGGACCCACGAGCAGTACTTC. Its translation is CASRLTSGTHEQYF.

This sequence joins TRBV7-8 and TRBJ1-2; 7 positions match TRBD1. V dropped 5 bases and J dropped 2; count of bases not matched to a gene: 5. This CDR3 is 14 amino acids long. Germline CDR1 SGHVS, CDR2 FQNEAQ. The CDR3 is CASSPNRGNYGYTF. In DNA, the CDR3 is TGTGCCAGCAGCCCGAACAGGGGAAACTATGGCTACACCTTC.

The rearrangement uses TRBV7-8 and TRBJ1-2; 7 nucleotides line up with TRBD1. Trimming at V came to 0 bases and at J to 4 bases, leaving 5 bases not matched to a gene. Germline V gene sequence: CDR1 SGHVS, CDR2 FQNEAQ. This CDR3 is 15 amino acids long. CDR3 sequence reads: CASSLALAGGYGYTF. CDR3 DNA sequence: TGTGCCAGCAGCTTAGCGCTAGCAGGGGGCTATGGCTACACCTTC.

V and J are TRBV10-3 and TRBJ2-3, with 11 bases fitting TRBD1. Germline V gives CDR1 ENHRY, CDR2 SYGVKD. This CDR3 spans 16 amino acids. V lost 1 base to trimming and J lost 4 bases; unmatched junction nucleotides: 4. The CDR3 is CAISEWGQGVADTQYF. The CDR3 DNA reads as TGTGCCATCAGTGAGTGGGGACAGGGGGTCGCAGATACGCAGTATTTT.

This chain uses TRBV18 with TRBJ1-3; a possible D gene is TRBD1 (6 bases). CDR3 length equals 14 residues. The V gene's germline CDR1 is KGHSH and CDR2 LQKENI. V lost 4 bases to trimming and J lost 2 bases, with 9 bases between them. Written as DNA, the CDR3 is TGTGCCAGCTCACAAGGACAGACTGGAAACACCATATATTTT. It yields the protein CASSQGQTGNTIYF.

This clone was observed a handful of times. J is TRBJ1-5 and V is TRBV21-1; TRBD1 is taken as the D call from the table, unchecked against the DNA. TRBV21-1 is an annotated pseudogene. This CDR3 spans 17 amino acids. Here the CDR3 reads CASSLDPQGESNQPQHF. DNA of the CDR3: TGTGCCAGCAGCCTAGACCCACAGGGGGAAAGCAATCAGCCCCAGCATTTT.

The V and J genes are TRBV10-1 and TRBJ2-1; a possible D gene is TRBD2 (6 bases). The CDR3 runs to 13 residues. V shed 6 bases and J shed 9 bases, with 15 bases lying between them. Germline lookup yields CDR1 WNHNN and CDR2 SYGVQD (reference sequence). The CDR3 loop is CASRAGPKGEQFF. CDR3 nucleotides: TGCGCCAGCAGGGCGGGACCCAAGGGTGAGCAGTTCTTC.

This sequence joins TRBV4-3 and TRBJ2-1, with 10 positions matching TRBD2. The J segment lost 6 bases and the V segment lost 4 bases, leaving 6 bases of the junction unmatched. This CDR3 comprises 15 residues. From germline, CDR1 is LGHNA and CDR2 YSLEER. The DNA for the CDR3 is TGCGCCAGCAGCCTGGACAGCGGGAGGGCCAATGAGCAGTTCTTC. Translation: CASSLDSGRANEQFF.

This clone has more than one count but fewer than ten. The V and J genes are TRBV29-1 and TRBJ1-2, with unresolved D. V was shortened by 3 bases and J by 4 bases, with 15 bases between the two germline ends. CDR1 and CDR2 (germline): SQVTM, ANQGSEA. This CDR3 spans 14 amino acids. The CDR3 spells CSVDSAGFPYGYTF. DNA of the CDR3: TGCAGCGTTGATAGCGCCGGATTCCCCTATGGCTACACCTTC.

The chain uses TRBV5-1 and TRBJ2-2; TRBD1 matches 7 bases. Unmatched junction bases numbered 11, after V lost 3 bases and J lost 3 bases. Germline V lookup: CDR1 SGHRS, CDR2 YFSETQ. CDR3 length equals 17 residues. Written as DNA, the CDR3 is TGCGCCAGCAGCTCGGGCCGGCGGCAGGGGGACACCGGGGAGCTGTTTTTT. This encodes CASSSGRRQGDTGELFF.

This clone was recorded once. V and J are TRBV28 and TRBJ2-3; TRBD1 aligns across 8 bases. The germline gives CDR1 MDHEN, CDR2 SYDVKM. J gave up 7 bases and V 5 bases, and 8 bases lay outside the gene matches. The CDR3 sequence is 14 residues long. CDR3 loop: CASSPDRGLNTQYF. Here the CDR3 DNA reads TGTGCCAGCAGTCCCGACAGGGGTCTAAATACGCAGTATTTT. Filled out from reference TRBV28 and TRBJ2-3, the complete variable domain reads DVKVTQSSRYLVKRTGEKVFLECVQDMDHENMFWYRQDPGLGLRLIYFSYDVKMKEKGDIPEGYSVSREKKERFSLILESASTNQTSMYLCASSPDRGLNTQYFGPGTRLTVL.

The chain employs TRBV9 and TRBJ2-2; 14 bases align to TRBD2. Germline V gene lookup returns CDR1 SGDLS and CDR2 YYNGEE. V gave up 0 bases and J gave up 9 bases; unmatched junction bases: 4. CDR3 length: 16 amino acids. This chain's CDR3 is CASSVGTSGRLWELFF. The CDR3, as DNA: TGTGCCAGCAGCGTAGGGACTAGCGGGAGGCTCTGGGAGCTGTTTTTT.

The chain combines TRBV19 with TRBJ1-2; D gene unclear. The CDR3 contains 12 residues. Germline-derived CDR1 and CDR2 are LNHDA and SQIVND (reference sequence). Trimming cost V 1 base and J 7 bases, with 7 bases left between them. CDR3 protein: CASSIGLSGYTF. The CDR3 nucleotides read TGTGCCAGTAGTATAGGCCTGAGTGGCTACACCTTC.

The chain uses TRBV7-9 and TRBJ1-4; D might be TRBD1 (6 bases). V lost 5 bases, J lost 7 bases, and 11 bases lay in between. CDR1 and CDR2 from the germline V gene are SEHNR and FQNEAQ (reference sequence). The length of the CDR3 is 13 residues. The CDR3 nucleotides read TGTGCCAGCAGCGGGCAGGGGACTGAAAAACTGTTTTTT. Its protein product is CASSGQGTEKLFF.

The CDR3 DNA sequence: TGCGCCAGCAGGGCGGGTTTTTGGGCCAACACTGAAGCTTTCTTT. This sequence encodes CASRAGFWANTEAFF. V is TRBV4-3 and J is TRBJ1-1; D is unresolved. Germline V gene lookup returns CDR1 LGHNA and CDR2 YSLEER. With 6 bases removed from V and 2 bases from J, the gap between germline ends came to 16 bases. This CDR3 spans 15 amino acids.

This clone was seen a few times. The V call is TRBV27, the J call TRBJ1-5; no reliable D call. Germline V gene sequence: CDR1 MNHEY, CDR2 SMNVEV (reference sequence). The ends were cut back, 3 bases at V and 4 bases at J, with 4 bases in the middle. This CDR3 contains 12 residues. CDR3 sequence (DNA): TGTGCCAGCAGTTTCAGGAATCAGCCCCAGCATTTT. This encodes CASSFRNQPQHF.

CDR3 sequence: CASSLRLDEQFF. DNA of the CDR3: TGTGCCAGCAGCTTGAGGCTAGATGAGCAGTTCTTC. V gene TRBV5-5 combines with J gene TRBJ2-1; no clear D gene. The length of the CDR3 is 12 residues. Trimming removed 1 base from V and 8 bases from J, with 7 bases in between. The germline CDR1 and CDR2 sequences are SGHKS and YYEKEE (reference sequence).

The chain recombines TRBV9 with TRBJ1-6, with D perhaps TRBD1 (6 bases). Germline CDR1 reads SGDLS; CDR2 reads YYNGEE. This CDR3 spans 14 amino acids. V was pared by 4 bases and J by 8 bases, with 13 bases between. The CDR3: CASSSTGMDSPLHF. The CDR3, as DNA: TGTGCCAGCAGCTCAACAGGGATGGATTCACCCCTCCACTTT.

In this sample, this clone turned up a few times. The chain links TRBV5-1 to TRBJ1-4; perhaps TRBD1 as D (6 bases). The CDR3 consists of 15 residues. Germline V gives CDR1 SGHRS, CDR2 YFSETQ. The germline V and J ends were trimmed by 3 bases and 3 bases, with 12 bases remaining between them. The DNA for the CDR3 is TGCGCCAGCAGCTGGGTGGCAGGGGCTAATGAAAAACTGTTTTTT. Amino acids: CASSWVAGANEKLFF.

The chain couples TRBV19 to TRBJ2-1, with 7 bases that match TRBD2. CDR3 length equals 14 residues. V lost 3 bases to trimming and J lost 10 bases; unmatched junction nucleotides: 9. Germline V lookup: CDR1 LNHDA, CDR2 SQIVND (reference sequence). CDR3 in DNA: TGTGCCAGTAGTATTCTGCGGGGGAGTGGGGAGCAGTTCTTC. Protein sequence: CASSILRGSGEQFF.

This chain connects TRBV7-8 to TRBJ1-2; D unclear. Germline CDR1 reads SGHVS; CDR2 reads FQNEAQ. The CDR3 spans 13 residues. Trimming pared 5 bases from V and 3 bases from J, leaving 10 bases between. The CDR3: CASSGYGYYGYTF. CDR3 DNA: TGTGCCAGCAGCGGGTACGGGTACTATGGCTACACCTTC. The full variable domain, its missing parts supplied by reference TRBV7-8 and TRBJ1-2, is GAGVSQSPRYKVAKRGQDVALRCDPISGHVSLFWYQQALGQGPEFLTYFQNEAQLDKSGLPSDRFFAERPEGSVSTLKIQRTQQEDSAVYLCASSGYGYYGYTFGSGTRLTVV.

CDR3 sequence (DNA): TGTGCCAGCAGCAGACAGGGTGGGTACGAGCAGTACTTC. Protein sequence: CASSRQGGYEQYF. This sequence joins TRBV13 and TRBJ2-7, with TRBD1 matching over 7 bases. The CDR3 is made up of 13 amino acids. V lost 5 bases, J lost 4 bases, and 5 bases stayed unmatched. CDR1 is PRHDT, CDR2 FYEKMQ, per germline (reference sequence).

This clone appeared a single time. The V and J genes are TRBV11-2 and TRBJ2-6; D uncertain. Trimming pared 5 bases from V and 5 bases from J, leaving 13 bases between. The CDR3 runs 15 residues. The germline V gene has CDR1 SGHAT and CDR2 FQNNGV. CDR3 region: CASSPSLVRANVLTF. The DNA for the CDR3 is TGTGCCAGCAGCCCCAGTCTAGTTAGGGCCAACGTCCTGACTTTC.

The chain joins TRBV6-5 to TRBJ2-7; TRBD1 matches 9 bases. In germline, CDR1 is MNHEY, CDR2 SVGAGI. V was pared by 3 bases and J by 3 bases, with 3 bases of the junction left unmatched. The CDR3 covers 14 residues. In DNA form, the CDR3 reads TGTGCCAGCAGTTATCCGGGACAGGGCTACGAGCAGTACTTC. The encoded protein is CASSYPGQGYEQYF.

The chain recombines TRBV11-2 with TRBJ2-5; TRBD1 matches at 12 bases. The germline V gene encodes CDR1 SGHAT and CDR2 FQNNGV. The J segment lost 5 bases and the V segment lost 5 bases, leaving 6 bases of the junction unmatched. The CDR3 has 15 amino acids. The DNA for the CDR3 is TGTGCCAGCAGCCCCTCGGGACAGGGGGCTGAGACCCAGTACTTC. It is translated as CASSPSGQGAETQYF.

This clone was detected only a few times. The chain recombines TRBV4-3 with TRBJ2-5, with 9 bases fitting TRBD1. Germline V gives CDR1 LGHNA, CDR2 YSLEER. The CDR3 has 16 amino acids. The V gene end was trimmed by 0 bases and the J gene end by 5 bases; junction bases not matched to a gene: 7. Here the CDR3 reads CASSQETGGRVETQYF. The DNA of the CDR3 is TGCGCCAGCAGCCAAGAAACAGGGGGCCGGGTGGAGACCCAGTACTTC.